Listed here are 4 T cell receptor beta chains from one sample, sequenced in a study of response to subunit inactivated influenza vaccine. In TCRdb, the RT-PCR reads were re-called with MiXCR into one record per CDR3 protein. Among about 800,000 distinct CDR3 sequences listed, 20% to 25% were seen once. The specimen comprised PBMCs from blood, sampled roughly 5 days after vaccination. These receptor sequences come from a man over 45 who received an inactivated influenza vaccine.

This chain uses TRBV7-9 with TRBJ1-5, with 7 bases aligning to TRBD1. The CDR3 loop spans 14 amino acids. Trimming took 5 bases from V and 7 from J; bases not matched to a gene: 8. Germline V gives CDR1 SEHNR, CDR2 FQNEAQ (reference sequence). The CDR3 bases are TGTGCCAGCAGCCTCGCAGGGGGTTGGCAGCCCCAGCATTTT. Translating it yields CASSLAGGWQPQHF.

This clonotype was counted once. The chain couples TRBV18 to TRBJ2-1, with 7 nucleotides matching TRBD1. Germline CDR1 and CDR2: KGHSH and LQKENI. V lost 1 base and J lost 6; bases outside the gene matches: 9. The CDR3 extends over 16 amino acids. The CDR3 DNA follows: TGTGCCAGCTCACCACTTGCGACAGGGAGAGGCAATGAGCAGTTCTTC. It is translated as CASSPLATGRGNEQFF.

This CDR3 reads CSAIAQGVGYGYTF. As DNA, the CDR3 is TGCAGTGCTATTGCACAGGGGGTCGGGTATGGCTACACCTTC. The chain is built from TRBV20-1 and TRBJ1-2; 8 bases agree with TRBD1. J gave up 5 bases and V 4 bases, and 9 bases lay outside the gene matches. Germline V lookup: CDR1 DFQATT, CDR2 SNEGSKA (reference sequence). This CDR3 spans 14 amino acids.

This chain links TRBV12-3 or TRBV12-4 with TRBJ1-1; D is undetermined. Trimming removed 7 bases at V and 0 bases at J, with 9 bases between. This CDR3 region has 13 residues. CDR3 in amino acids: CASTLGVNTEAFF. Here the CDR3 DNA reads TGTGCCAGCACTCTTGGGGTGAACACTGAAGCTTTCTTT.